The 20 T cell receptor beta chains presented below share a single source sample, sequenced in a study of blood T cell repertoires in COVID-19. The table came from immunoSEQ multiplex PCR; TCRdb's copy has only in-frame clones and leaves some out. The table shows over 200,000 clones, with around 80% occurring only once. Sequences were obtained from peripheral blood. Receptors originate from a human donor in a cohort sampled during active COVID-19.

This clone was counted only a few times. V and J are TRBV28 and TRBJ1-1; unclear D gene. CDR1 and CDR2 from the germline V gene are MDHEN and SYDVKM. V lost 10 bases, J lost 0 bases, and 12 bases lay in between. The CDR3 consists of 13 residues. The chain's CDR3 is CATIPRVNTEAFF. As DNA, the CDR3 is TGTGCCACTATACCCCGGGTGAACACTGAAGCTTTCTTT.

This clone was counted once. This chain joins TRBV28 and TRBJ1-1, with 7 bases aligning to TRBD1. Losses at the gene ends were 4 bases for V and 4 bases for J; bases not matched to a gene: 6. The CDR3 consists of 14 residues. In germline, CDR1 is MDHEN, CDR2 SYDVKM. CDR3 sequence reads: CASSSLDRRTEAFF. As DNA, the CDR3 is TGTGCCAGCAGTTCTCTGGACAGGCGCACTGAAGCTTTCTTT.

This chain links TRBV7-9 with TRBJ2-5; TRBD1 agrees at 10 bases. The CDR3 has 15 amino acids. With V trimmed by 5 bases and J by 1 base, 4 bases remained unmatched. Looked up from germline, CDR1 is SEHNR and CDR2 is FQNEAQ (reference sequence). Here the CDR3 reads CASSRQGAVQETQYF. In DNA form, the CDR3 reads TGTGCCAGCAGCCGACAGGGGGCCGTCCAAGAGACCCAGTACTTC.

J is TRBJ1-2 and V is TRBV4-3; D not certain. Germline V gene data show CDR1 as LGHNA and CDR2 as YSLEER. The V end was cut by 4 bases, the J end by 8 bases, with 23 bases between. The CDR3 contains 16 residues. CDR3 amino acids: CASSPGKGKGFRGYTF. CDR3 bases: TGCGCCAGCAGCCCGGGGAAAGGAAAAGGCTTCAGGGGCTACACCTTC.

This clone has a handful of counts. The chain uses TRBV7-9 and TRBJ1-1, with 8 nucleotides matching TRBD1. V was pared by 2 bases and J by 3 bases, with 2 bases of the junction left unmatched. The CDR3 has 14 amino acids. Germline V gene sequence: CDR1 SEHNR, CDR2 FQNEAQ (reference sequence). CDR3 in DNA: TGTGCCAGCAGCTTAATGGGACAGGACACTGAAGCTTTCTTT. As protein: CASSLMGQDTEAFF.

The chain employs TRBV28 and TRBJ2-1, with D uncertain. The V end was cut by 5 bases, the J end by 0 bases, with 11 bases between. Germline CDR1 reads MDHEN; CDR2 reads SYDVKM. The CDR3 is made up of 15 amino acids. CDR3: CASSPDSNSYNEQFF. The CDR3 nucleotides are TGTGCCAGCAGTCCCGATTCTAACTCCTACAATGAGCAGTTCTTC.

This sequence joins TRBV27 and TRBJ1-2; TRBD1 agrees at 7 bases. V lost 3 bases to trimming and J lost 3 bases; unmatched junction nucleotides: 7. This CDR3 is built from 15 residues. CDR1 is MNHEY and CDR2 is SMNVEV in the germline V gene (reference sequence). CDR3: CASSFSPGTDYGYTF. In DNA, the CDR3 is TGTGCCAGCAGTTTCTCCCCAGGGACAGACTATGGCTACACCTTC.

This chain's CDR3 is CASSVDRGSGANVLTF. The CDR3 bases are TGTGCCAGCAGCGTAGATCGGGGGTCAGGGGCCAACGTCCTGACTTTC. The rearrangement links TRBV9 to TRBJ2-6, with D tentatively TRBD2 (6 bases). The CDR3 contains 16 residues. CDR1 and CDR2 from the germline V gene are SGDLS and YYNGEE. The germline V and J ends were trimmed by 0 bases and 4 bases, with 11 bases remaining between them.

This CDR3 reads CATSTSGRSNTGELFF. The DNA for the CDR3 is TGTGCCACCAGTACTAGCGGGAGGTCCAACACCGGGGAGCTGTTTTTT. The genes are TRBV24-1 and TRBJ2-2; 12 bases are shared with TRBD2. J was trimmed by 2 bases and V by 6 bases; bases with no gene match: 3. In germline, CDR1 is KGHDR, CDR2 SFDVKD. CDR3 length equals 16 residues.

DNA of the CDR3: TGCGCCAGCAGCTTAGTTCTCCTCAGCGGGAGGTCGGGTTTAAACACCGGGGAGCTGTTTTTT. It translates to CASSLVLLSGRSGLNTGELFF. The rearrangement joins TRBV5-1 to TRBJ2-2; 9 nucleotides align to TRBD2. This CDR3 spans 21 amino acids. CDR1 and CDR2 (germline): SGHRS, YFSETQ. V was clipped by 2 bases and J by 2 bases; unmatched bases: 19.

J is TRBJ1-6 and V is TRBV5-5; TRBD1 matches at 9 bases. Germline CDR1 reads SGHKS; CDR2 reads YYEKEE (reference sequence). The CDR3 runs 16 residues. V gave up 4 bases and J gave up 9 bases; unmatched junction bases: 11. DNA for the CDR3: TGTGCCAGCAGCAGGACAGGGGTATCACTGAGTTCACCCCTCCACTTT. It is translated as CASSRTGVSLSSPLHF.

There are a few counts of this clone. The chain couples TRBV27 to TRBJ2-1; D call uncertain. Germline V gene sequence: CDR1 MNHEY, CDR2 SMNVEV (reference sequence). The ends were cut back, 2 bases at V and 0 bases at J, with 11 bases in the middle. The CDR3 spans 16 residues. The CDR3 sequence is CASSLLSTSSYNEQFF. The DNA of the CDR3 is TGTGCCAGCAGTTTACTCTCTACGAGCTCCTACAATGAGCAGTTCTTC.

The V call is TRBV3-1 (or the pseudogene TRBV3-2), the J call TRBJ2-1; D is possibly TRBD2 (6 bases). Trimming stripped 0 bases from V and 0 bases from J, with 9 bases between. The CDR3 covers 16 residues. Germline V gene lookup returns CDR1 LGHDT and CDR2 YNNKEL (reference sequence). The CDR3 region has the DNA TGTGCCAGCAGCCAAGAAGACGGGAGCTCCTACAATGAGCAGTTCTTC. This encodes CASSQEDGSSYNEQFF.

The chain carries TRBV29-1 and TRBJ2-7, with 8 bases identical to TRBD1. This CDR3 has 11 residues. Germline CDR1 is SQVTM and CDR2 is ANQGSEA. The V gene end was trimmed by 6 bases and the J gene end by 6 bases; junction bases not matched to a gene: 4. In nucleotides, the CDR3 is TGCAGCGTCCCAGACAGGGGCGAGCAGTACTTC. It encodes CSVPDRGEQYF.

V and J are TRBV19 and TRBJ2-7, with 11 bases aligning to TRBD2. The V gene's germline CDR1 is LNHDA and CDR2 SQIVND (reference sequence). CDR3 length: 15 amino acids. V gave up 4 bases and J gave up 3 bases; unmatched junction bases: 5. This CDR3 is CASSTPLAGGYEQYF. CDR3 nucleotide sequence: TGTGCCAGTAGTACCCCCCTAGCGGGAGGCTACGAGCAGTACTTC.

The chain joins TRBV10-1 to TRBJ2-7, with a possible D match to TRBD2 (5 bases). V was trimmed by 6 bases and J by 6 bases, leaving 21 bases between them. Germline CDR1 reads WNHNN; CDR2 reads SYGVQD (reference sequence). This CDR3 comprises 15 residues. CDR3 sequence reads: CASRKHWLREGEQYF. CDR3 sequence (DNA): TGCGCCAGCAGGAAACATTGGCTACGAGAGGGCGAGCAGTACTTC.

The V and J genes are TRBV24-1 and TRBJ2-7; the match to TRBD1 covers 11 bases. From germline, CDR1 is KGHDR and CDR2 SFDVKD. V gave up 9 bases and J gave up 3 bases; unmatched junction bases: 3. This CDR3 has 13 residues. CDR3 protein: CATRTGGNYEQYF. The CDR3 DNA sequence: TGTGCCACCCGGACAGGGGGCAACTACGAGCAGTACTTC.

The CDR3 bases are TGTGCCAGCAGCTTAGTTGAGGTAACGCAGTATTTT. Encoded protein: CASSLVEVTQYF. V is TRBV7-2 and J is TRBJ2-3; unclear D gene. Germline values: CDR1 SGHTA, CDR2 FQGNSA. The V gene lost 1 base and the J gene lost 9 bases, with 8 bases spanning the gap. The CDR3 is made up of 12 amino acids.

This clone came up once. The chain joins TRBV6-5 to TRBJ1-5; 8 bases map to TRBD1. Per germline, CDR1 MNHEY and CDR2 SVGAGI. The CDR3 covers 15 residues. V trimming: 7 bases; J trimming: 4 bases; junction bases outside the gene matches: 9. As DNA, the CDR3 is TGTGCCAGCACAACAGGGGGAATAGGGAATCAGCCCCAGCATTTT. Translation gives CASTTGGIGNQPQHF.

This rearrangement joins TRBV18 to TRBJ2-1; weak D call: TRBD2 (6 bases). The germline V and J ends were trimmed by 6 bases and 5 bases, with 17 bases remaining between them. The length of the CDR3 is 15 residues. CDR1 is KGHSH, CDR2 LQKENI, per germline. The CDR3 spells CASSSGDWRNNEQFF. In nucleotides, the CDR3 is TGTGCCAGCTCCTCGGGAGACTGGCGAAACAATGAGCAGTTCTTC.